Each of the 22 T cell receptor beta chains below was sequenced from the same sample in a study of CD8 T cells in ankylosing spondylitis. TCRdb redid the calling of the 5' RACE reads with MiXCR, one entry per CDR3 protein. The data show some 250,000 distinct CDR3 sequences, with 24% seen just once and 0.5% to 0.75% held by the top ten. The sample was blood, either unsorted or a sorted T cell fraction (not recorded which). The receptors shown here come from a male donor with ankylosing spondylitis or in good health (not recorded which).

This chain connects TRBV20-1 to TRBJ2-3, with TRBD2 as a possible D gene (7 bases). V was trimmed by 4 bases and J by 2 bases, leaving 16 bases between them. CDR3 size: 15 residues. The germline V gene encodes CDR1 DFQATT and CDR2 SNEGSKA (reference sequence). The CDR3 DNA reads TGCAGTGCTATAGAGTCGGGGGGCCCCACAGATACGCAGTATTTT. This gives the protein CSAIESGGPTDTQYF.

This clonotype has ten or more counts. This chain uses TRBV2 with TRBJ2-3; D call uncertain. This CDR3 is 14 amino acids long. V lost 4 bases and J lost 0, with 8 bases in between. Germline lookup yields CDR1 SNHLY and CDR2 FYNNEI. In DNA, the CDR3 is TGTGCCAGCAGTGTCGCAACTAGCACAGATACGCAGTATTTT. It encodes CASSVATSTDTQYF.

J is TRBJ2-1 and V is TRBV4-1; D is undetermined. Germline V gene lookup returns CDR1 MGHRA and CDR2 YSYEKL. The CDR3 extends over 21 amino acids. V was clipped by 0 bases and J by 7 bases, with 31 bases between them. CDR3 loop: CASSQELFLAPFQPGRNEQFF. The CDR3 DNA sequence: TGCGCCAGCAGCCAAGAGCTTTTCCTGGCCCCCTTTCAGCCCGGCCGGAATGAGCAGTTCTTC.

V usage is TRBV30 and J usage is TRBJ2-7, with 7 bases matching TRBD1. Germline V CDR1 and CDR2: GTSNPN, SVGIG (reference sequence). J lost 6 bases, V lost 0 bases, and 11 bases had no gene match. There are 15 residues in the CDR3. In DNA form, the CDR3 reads TGTGCCTGGAGTGTACTGGGACAGTATTTTGTCGAGCAGTACTTC. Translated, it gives CAWSVLGQYFVEQYF.

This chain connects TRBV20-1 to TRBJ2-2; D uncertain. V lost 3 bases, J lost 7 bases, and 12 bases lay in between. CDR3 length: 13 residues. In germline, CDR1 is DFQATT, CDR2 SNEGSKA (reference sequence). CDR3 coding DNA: TGCAGTGCTAGGAGGCCGATCATCGGGGAGCTGTTTTTT. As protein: CSARRPIIGELFF.

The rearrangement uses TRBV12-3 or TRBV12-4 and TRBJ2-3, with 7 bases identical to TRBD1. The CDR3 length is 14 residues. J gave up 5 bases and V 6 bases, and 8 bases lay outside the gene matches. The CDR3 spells CASSYDRVQDTQYF. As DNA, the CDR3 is TGTGCCAGCAGCTACGACAGGGTTCAAGATACGCAGTATTTT.

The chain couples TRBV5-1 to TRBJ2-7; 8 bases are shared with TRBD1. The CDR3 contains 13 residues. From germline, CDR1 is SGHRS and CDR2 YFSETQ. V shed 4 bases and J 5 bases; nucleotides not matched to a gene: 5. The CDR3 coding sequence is TGCGCCAGCAGCCTCGACAGGGGCAACGAGCAGTACTTC. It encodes CASSLDRGNEQYF.

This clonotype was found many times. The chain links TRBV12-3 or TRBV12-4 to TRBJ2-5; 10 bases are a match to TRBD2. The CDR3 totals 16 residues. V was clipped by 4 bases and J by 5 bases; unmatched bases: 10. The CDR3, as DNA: TGTGCCAGCAGTTCTCGCCGGAGCGGGGGGGTTGAGACCCAGTACTTC. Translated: CASSSRRSGGVETQYF.

In DNA form, the CDR3 reads TGCAGTGCTAGGACCCACAACTCTGGGGCCAACGTCCTGACTTTC. Amino acids: CSARTHNSGANVLTF. The rearrangement links TRBV20-1 to TRBJ2-6; D uncertain. Germline-derived CDR1 and CDR2 are DFQATT and SNEGSKA (reference sequence). The V and J ends lost 3 bases and 0 bases respectively, with 9 bases between them. There are 15 residues in the CDR3.

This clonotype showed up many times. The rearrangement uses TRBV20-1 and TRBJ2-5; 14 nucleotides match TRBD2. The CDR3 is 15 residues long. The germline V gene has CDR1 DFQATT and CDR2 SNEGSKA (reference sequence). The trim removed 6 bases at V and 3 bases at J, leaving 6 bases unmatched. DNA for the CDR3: TGCAGTGCAGGACTAGCGGGGGGCAATAAAGAGACCCAGTACTTC. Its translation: CSAGLAGGNKETQYF.

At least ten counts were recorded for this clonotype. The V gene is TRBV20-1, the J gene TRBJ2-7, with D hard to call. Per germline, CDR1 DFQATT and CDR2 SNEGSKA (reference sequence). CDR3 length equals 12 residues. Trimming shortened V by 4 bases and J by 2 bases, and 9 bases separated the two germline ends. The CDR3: CSAMYEAYEQYF. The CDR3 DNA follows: TGCAGTGCTATGTATGAAGCCTACGAGCAGTACTTC.

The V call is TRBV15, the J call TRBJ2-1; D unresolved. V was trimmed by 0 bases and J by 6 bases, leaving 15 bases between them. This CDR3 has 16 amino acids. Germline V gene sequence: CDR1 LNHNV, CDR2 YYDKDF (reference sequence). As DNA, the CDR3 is TGTGCCACCAGCAGAGATCTAAATCTCCCTGGCAATGAGCAGTTCTTC. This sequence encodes CATSRDLNLPGNEQFF.

CDR3 sequence reads: CAWSRAAEQYF. In nucleotides, the CDR3 is TGTGCCTGGAGTAGGGCGGCCGAGCAGTACTTC. The chain recombines TRBV30 with TRBJ2-7; D not certain. Trimming removed 2 bases at V and 6 bases at J, with 8 bases between. The germline gives CDR1 GTSNPN, CDR2 SVGIG (reference sequence). This CDR3 spans 11 amino acids.

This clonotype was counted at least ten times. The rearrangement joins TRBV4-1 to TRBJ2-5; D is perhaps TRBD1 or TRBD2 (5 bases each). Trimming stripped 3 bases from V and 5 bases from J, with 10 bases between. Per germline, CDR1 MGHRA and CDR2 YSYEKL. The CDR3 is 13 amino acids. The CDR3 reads CASSHWGSETQYF. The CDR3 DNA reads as TGCGCCAGCAGCCACTGGGGGTCGGAGACCCAGTACTTC.

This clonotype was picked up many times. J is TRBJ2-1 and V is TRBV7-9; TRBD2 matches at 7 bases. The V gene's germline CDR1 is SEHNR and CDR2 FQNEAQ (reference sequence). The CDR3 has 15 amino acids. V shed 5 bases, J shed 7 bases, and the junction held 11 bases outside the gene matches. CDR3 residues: CASSTRLASVNEQFF. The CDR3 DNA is TGTGCCAGCAGCACCCGACTAGCTTCAGTAAATGAGCAGTTCTTC.

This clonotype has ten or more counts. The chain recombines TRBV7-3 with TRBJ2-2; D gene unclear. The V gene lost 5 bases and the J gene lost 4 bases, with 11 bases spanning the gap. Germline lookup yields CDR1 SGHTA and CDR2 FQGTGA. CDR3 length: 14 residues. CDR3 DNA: TGTGCCAGCAGCCCCGGTTTTGTCACCGGGGAGCTGTTTTTT. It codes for CASSPGFVTGELFF.

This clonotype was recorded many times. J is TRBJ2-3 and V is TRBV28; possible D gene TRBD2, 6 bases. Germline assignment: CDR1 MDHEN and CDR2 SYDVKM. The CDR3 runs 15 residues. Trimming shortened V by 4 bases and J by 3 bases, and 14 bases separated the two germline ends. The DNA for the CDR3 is TGTGCCAGCAGTTACGGGGGAGCGACTACAGATACGCAGTATTTT. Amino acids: CASSYGGATTDTQYF. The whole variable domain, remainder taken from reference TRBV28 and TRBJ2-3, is DVKVTQSSRYLVKRTGEKVFLECVQDMDHENMFWYRQDPGLGLRLIYFSYDVKMKEKGDIPEGYSVSREKKERFSLILESASTNQTSMYLCASSYGGATTDTQYFGPGTRLTVL.

The CDR3 DNA is TGCAGTGCTAGAGATAGCGGGGGCCTCACAGATACGCAGTATTTT. Translating gives CSARDSGGLTDTQYF. V and J are TRBV20-1 and TRBJ2-3, with 9 positions matching TRBD2. The CDR3 spans 15 residues. V was clipped by 0 bases and J by 2 bases; unmatched bases: 3. The V gene's germline CDR1 is DFQATT and CDR2 SNEGSKA (reference sequence).

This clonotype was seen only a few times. The CDR3 bases are TGCAGTGCTAACCGGGCTATCGGCGAGCAGTACTTC. Translated, it gives CSANRAIGEQYF. The chain joins TRBV20-1 to TRBJ2-7; no firm D call. This CDR3 is built from 12 residues. CDR1 and CDR2 (germline): DFQATT, SNEGSKA (reference sequence). V was trimmed by 4 bases and J by 6 bases, leaving 13 bases between them.

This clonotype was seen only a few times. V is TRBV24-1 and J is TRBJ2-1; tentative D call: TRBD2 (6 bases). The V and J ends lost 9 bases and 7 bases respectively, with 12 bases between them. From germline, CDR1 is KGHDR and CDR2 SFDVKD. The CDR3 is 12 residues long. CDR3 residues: CATSEGWNEQFF. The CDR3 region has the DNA TGTGCCACCTCGGAGGGATGGAATGAGCAGTTCTTC.

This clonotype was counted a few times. The CDR3 DNA reads as TGTGCCAGCAGTTTTGGAAACATTCAGTACTTC. It specifies CASSFGNIQYF. The chain uses TRBV12-3 or TRBV12-4 and TRBJ2-4, with D uncertain. The V gene lost 3 bases and the J gene lost 6 bases, with 3 bases spanning the gap. The CDR3 has 11 residues.

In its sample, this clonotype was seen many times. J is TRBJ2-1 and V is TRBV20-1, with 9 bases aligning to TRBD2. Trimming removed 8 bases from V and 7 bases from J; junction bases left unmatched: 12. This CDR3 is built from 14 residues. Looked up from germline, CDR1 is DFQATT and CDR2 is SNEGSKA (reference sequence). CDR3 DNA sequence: TGCAGTCGCCGTATAGCGGGGGTGCGAAATGAGCAGTTCTTC. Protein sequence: CSRRIAGVRNEQFF.